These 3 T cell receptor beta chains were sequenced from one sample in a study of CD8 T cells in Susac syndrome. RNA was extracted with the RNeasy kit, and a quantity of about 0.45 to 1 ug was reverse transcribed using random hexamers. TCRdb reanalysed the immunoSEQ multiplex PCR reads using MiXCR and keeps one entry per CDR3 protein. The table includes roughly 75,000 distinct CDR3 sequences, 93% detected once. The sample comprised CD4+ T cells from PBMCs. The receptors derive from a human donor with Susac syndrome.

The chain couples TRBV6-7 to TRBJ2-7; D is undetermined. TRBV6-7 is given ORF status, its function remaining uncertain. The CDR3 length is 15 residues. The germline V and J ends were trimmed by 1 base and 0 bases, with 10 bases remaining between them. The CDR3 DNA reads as TGTGCCAGCAGTTACTATCTCCAGAGCTCCTACGAGCAGTACTTC. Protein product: CASSYYLQSSYEQYF.

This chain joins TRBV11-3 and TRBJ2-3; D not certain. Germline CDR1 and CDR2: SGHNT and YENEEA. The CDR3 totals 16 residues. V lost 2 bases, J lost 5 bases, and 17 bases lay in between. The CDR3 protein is CASSLSRNPIGDTQYF. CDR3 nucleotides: TGTGCCAGCAGCTTATCACGTAACCCCATAGGAGATACGCAGTATTTT.

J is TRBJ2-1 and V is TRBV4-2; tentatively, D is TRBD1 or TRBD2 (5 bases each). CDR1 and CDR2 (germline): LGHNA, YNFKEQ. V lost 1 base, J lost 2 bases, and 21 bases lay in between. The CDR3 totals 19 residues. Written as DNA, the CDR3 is TGTGCCAGCAGCCAAGTATTCCCCGGGACCCCTAAGACCTACAATGAGCAGTTCTTC. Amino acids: CASSQVFPGTPKTYNEQFF.